These 2 T cell receptor beta chains share one sample of origin, sequenced in a study of blood T cells in healthy people across ages. PCR was performed a second time for about 7 to 11 cycles using a sample-barcoded 5' primer and a J-beta primer mix. MiXCR was run by TCRdb on the 5' RACE reads, yielding one entry per CDR3 protein. Of hundreds of thousands of distinct CDR3 sequences in the sample, roughly 30% are singletons; the top ten hold 15% to 19%. Sequences were obtained from blood. The receptors stem from a woman of 80 years or more in good health.

This clonotype showed up just once. An end of the junction differs from the germline gene, which may be a read error. The chain combines TRBV4-2 with TRBJ2-7; D is perhaps TRBD1 or TRBD2 (5 bases each). This CDR3 region has 16 residues. The V gene's germline CDR1 is LGHNA and CDR2 YNFKEQ. For the CDR3, the DNA is TGTGTCAGCAGCCAAGATGCAGCCGACAGAGACTACGAGCAGTACTTT. Its translation is CVSSQDAADRDYEQYF.

The chain recombines TRBV7-9 with TRBJ1-1, with a tentative D call TRBD1 (6 bases). This CDR3 region has 13 residues. The germline V gene encodes CDR1 SEHNR and CDR2 FQNEAQ (reference sequence). The V and J ends lost 5 bases and 4 bases respectively, with 11 bases between them. CDR3 sequence: CASSTSGVTEAFF. DNA of the CDR3: TGTGCCAGCAGCACTTCAGGGGTCACTGAAGCTTTCTTT. Combining the CDR3 with reference TRBV7-9 and TRBJ1-1 gives the whole variable domain DTGVSQNPRHKITKRGQNVTFRCDPISEHNRLYWYRQTLGQGPEFLTYFQNEAQLEKSRLLSDRFSAERPKGSFSTLEIQRTEQGDSAMYLCASSTSGVTEAFFGQGTRLTVV.